These T cell receptor beta chains were read from a single sample in a study of T cells after yellow fever vaccination. MiXCR, applied by TCRdb to the 5' RACE reads, yields one record per CDR3 protein. The data show some 54,000 distinct CDR3 sequences, with about 6.6% seen just once and less than 25% held by the top ten. This sample comprised CD8+ T cells not binding an NS4B(214-222) dextramer, sorted from PBMCs, obtained around 45 days after the first yellow fever vaccination. The receptors here all came from a man aged 18 to 30 who received the YFV17D yellow fever vaccine. The CDR3 runs from the conserved cysteine through the conserved F or W. A D gene is named only where the DNA matches it firmly. The size entry is marked missing in some rows and otherwise reads once, few, many or a size class.

j_gene	d_gene	v_gene	abundance	CDR3aa	CDR3nt
TRBJ2-5	-	TRBV15	many	CATSRGKVQETQYF	TGTGCCACCAGCAGAGGGAAGGTCCAAGAGACCCAGTACTTC
TRBJ2-7	TRBD1	TRBV5-6	few	CASSQEPGQLYEQYF	TGTGCCAGCAGCCAAGAGCCGGGACAGCTCTACGAGCAGTACTTC
TRBJ2-1	-	TRBV6-2/TRBV6-3	many	CASSYRGILLNEQFF	TGTGCCAGCAGTTACAGGGGGATCTTACTGAATGAGCAGTTCTTC
TRBJ2-1	-	TRBV6-2/TRBV6-3	many	CASSYVWSNEQFF	TGTGCCAGCAGTTATGTATGGAGTAATGAGCAGTTCTTC
TRBJ2-1	TRBD2	TRBV7-6	few	CASSQGTSGSSYNEQFF	TGTGCCAGCAGTCAGGGGACTAGCGGGAGCTCCTACAATGAGCAGTTCTTC
TRBJ2-5	-	TRBV23-1	once	CASSQPGPTQETQYF	TGCGCCAGCAGTCAACCGGGACCTACCCAAGAGACCCAGTACTTC
TRBJ2-5	-	TRBV6-5	many	CASSYQAGATQETQYF	TGTGCCAGCAGTTACCAGGCGGGGGCTACCCAAGAGACCCAGTACTTC
TRBJ2-5	-	TRBV7-2	few	CASTGQETQYF	TGTGCCAGCACCGGCCAAGAGACCCAGTACTTC
TRBJ2-1	TRBD2	TRBV11-2	many	CASSLVYGGGFSHEQFF	TGTGCCAGCAGCTTAGTTTACGGCGGGGGGTTTTCCCATGAGCAGTTCTTC
TRBJ2-7	TRBD1	TRBV27	many	CASSLSGGPYEQYF	TGTGCCAGCAGTCTGTCAGGGGGCCCCTACGAGCAGTACTTC
TRBJ1-5	TRBD1	TRBV4-2	few	CASSQDGDRNNQPQHF	TGTGCCAGCAGCCAAGATGGGGACAGGAACAATCAGCCCCAGCATTTT
TRBJ2-1	TRBD1	TRBV5-1	many	CASGLTGTGDNEQFF	TGCGCCAGCGGACTAACCGGGACAGGGGACAATGAGCAGTTCTTC
TRBJ1-1	-	TRBV11-2	-	CASSLGSRGEAFF	TGTGCCAGCAGCTTAGGATCCAGGGGAGAAGCTTTCTTT
TRBJ1-1	-	TRBV20-1	many	CSARDGGGWVNTEAFF	TGCAGTGCTAGAGACGGGGGCGGGTGGGTGAACACTGAAGCTTTCTTT
TRBJ2-7	-	TRBV9	-	CASSVGVGSYEQYF	TGTGCCAGCAGCGTAGGGGTAGGGTCCTACGAGCAGTACTTC
TRBJ2-5	-	TRBV10-3	many	CAISESGGVETQYF	TGTGCCATCAGTGAGTCGGGGGGAGTAGAGACCCAGTACTTC
TRBJ2-2	-	TRBV5-8	many	CASSLDLNTGELFF	TGTGCCAGCAGCTTGGACCTGAACACCGGGGAGCTGTTTTTT
TRBJ2-2	-	TRBV27	few	CASSLDPLGTGELFF	TGTGCCAGCAGTTTGGACCCCCTGGGAACCGGGGAGCTGTTTTTT
TRBJ2-3	TRBD2	TRBV5-6	many	CASRRRGVPDTQYF	TGTGCCAGCAGAAGGCGGGGGGTCCCGGATACGCAGTATTTT
TRBJ1-1	TRBD1	TRBV4-3	many	CASSQAIYSGGTNTEAFF	TGCGCCAGCAGCCAAGCGATTTATTCAGGGGGCACGAACACTGAAGCTTTCTTT
TRBJ2-1	TRBD2	TRBV4-3	few	CASSPESLRQLAGGREQFF	TGCGCCAGCAGCCCTGAGAGCCTGAGACAACTAGCGGGGGGGCGAGAGCAGTTCTTC
TRBJ2-3	-	TRBV25-1	few	CASSGRGTDTQYF	TGTGCCAGCAGTGGCAGGGGAACAGATACGCAGTATTTT
TRBJ2-5	-	TRBV12-3/TRBV12-4	many	CASSSFSIVETQYF	TGTGCCAGCAGTTCGTTTTCCATTGTAGAGACCCAGTACTTC
TRBJ2-5	-	TRBV20-1	few	CSARESGGGRGRGTQYF	TGCAGTGCTAGAGAGTCCGGCGGGGGCCGGGGCCGGGGGACCCAGTACTTC
TRBJ2-3	TRBD2	TRBV5-1	medium-sized	CASSLSGGGTDTQYF	TGCGCCAGCAGCTTGTCCGGGGGGGGGACAGATACGCAGTATTTT
TRBJ2-2	-	TRBV29-1	many	CSVEKGRGGTGELFF	TGCAGCGTTGAGAAGGGGCGGGGTGGGACCGGGGAGCTGTTTTTT
TRBJ2-5	TRBD1	TRBV29-1	many	CSVEPRDREQETQYF	TGCAGCGTTGAGCCCCGGGACAGGGAACAAGAGACCCAGTACTTC
TRBJ2-6	-	TRBV20-1	-	CSASPDSGANVLTF	TGCAGTGCTAGTCCCGACTCTGGGGCCAACGTCCTGACTTTC
TRBJ1-2	TRBD1	TRBV20-1	-	CSARRQGEYGYTF	TGCAGTGCTAGACGACAGGGGGAGTATGGCTACACCTTC
TRBJ1-1	TRBD1	TRBV6-1	few	CASSRRQGRGAFF	TGTGCCAGCAGCAGGAGACAGGGTCGCGGAGCTTTCTTT
TRBJ2-3	-	TRBV7-9	many	CASSPTSRRTDTQYF	TGTGCCAGCAGCCCTACTAGCAGGAGGACAGATACGCAGTATTTT
TRBJ2-7	-	TRBV7-6	few	CASSLYDSNYEQYF	TGTGCCAGCAGCTTGTATGACAGCAATTACGAGCAGTACTTC
TRBJ2-1	TRBD2	TRBV6-2/TRBV6-3	many	CASSYDASGGPPYNEQFF	TGTGCCAGCAGTTACGATGCTAGCGGGGGCCCCCCCTACAATGAGCAGTTCTTC
TRBJ2-4	-	TRBV27	many	CASSLGGPKNIQYF	TGTGCCAGCAGTTTAGGGGGGCCCAAAAACATTCAGTACTTC
TRBJ1-2	-	TRBV9	-	CASSAGEHGYTF	TGTGCCAGCAGCGCAGGGGAGCATGGCTACACCTTC
TRBJ2-5	TRBD2	TRBV12-3/TRBV12-4	-	CASSFRGGPETQYF	TGTGCCAGCAGTTTCCGCGGGGGGCCGGAGACCCAGTACTTC
TRBJ2-1	-	TRBV5-1	many	CASRPDNEQFF	TGCGCCAGCAGACCCGACAATGAGCAGTTCTTC
TRBJ2-3	-	TRBV12-3/TRBV12-4	few	CASSLAGGADTQYF	TGTGCCAGCAGTTTAGCTGGAGGTGCTGATACGCAGTATTTT
TRBJ2-5	TRBD1	TRBV25-1	many	CASSEYGDRVQETQYF	TGTGCCAGCAGTGAATATGGGGACAGGGTACAAGAGACCCAGTACTTC
TRBJ1-1	-	TRBV7-6	few	CASRSNTEAFF	TGTGCCAGCAGGTCGAACACTGAAGCTTTCTTT
TRBJ2-4	TRBD2	TRBV6-2/TRBV6-3	-	CASSYAGGFQYF	TGTGCCAGCAGTTACGCGGGGGGTTTTCAGTACTTC
TRBJ2-1	TRBD1	TRBV6-2/TRBV6-3	-	CASSYLDRRYNEQFF	TGTGCCAGCAGTTACCTGGACAGGCGCTACAATGAGCAGTTCTTC
TRBJ2-1	-	TRBV16	-	CASSQSRGSYNEQFF	TGTGCCAGCAGCCAATCCAGGGGCTCCTACAATGAGCAGTTCTTC
TRBJ1-1	-	TRBV5-1	-	CASSPWGGTEAFF	TGCGCCAGCAGCCCCTGGGGGGGCACTGAAGCTTTCTTT